This T cell receptor (beta chain) was sequenced for a study of blood T cell repertoires in COVID-19. Across the study: Samples came from the United States, Italy and Spain, spanning acute and convalescent COVID-19. The cDNA or gDNA used as material had been derived from T cells, B-cell-depleted T cells, or PBMCs.

Here immunoSEQ multiplex PCR was the method, and the copy in TCRdb shows in-frame clones only, minus some. Of around 180,000 clones in the sample, 70% to 90% are singletons; the top ten hold around 3.3%. Material: peripheral blood. This TCR derives from a man aged 60-69 years with acute or convalescent COVID-19.

Written as DNA, the CDR3 is TGTGCCAGCAGCCCGACCGGGACTAGTTCCTACGAGCAGTACTTC. Protein: CASSPTGTSSYEQYF. The chain employs TRBV16 and TRBJ2-7, with TRBD2 identical over 8 bases. The CDR3 extends over 15 amino acids. Germline-derived CDR1 and CDR2 are KGHSY and FQNENV. The trim removed 4 bases at V and 1 base at J, leaving 6 bases unmatched.